One sample yielded the 10 T cell receptor beta chains listed below, sequenced in a study of blood T cell repertoires in COVID-19. The repertoire was sequenced with immunoSEQ multiplex PCR; TCRdb's copy has only in-frame clones and lacks some. Altogether fewer than 130,000 clones are present, approximately 85% being singletons, with the ten largest covering 2.1%. The sample taken for sequencing was peripheral blood. The receptors come from a human donor in a cohort sampled during active COVID-19.

The rearrangement joins TRBV6-1 to TRBJ1-5; 9 bases are a match to TRBD1. V was clipped by 3 bases and J by 6 bases; unmatched bases: 6. CDR3 length: 15 residues. Germline CDR1 MNHNS, CDR2 SASEGT. Here the CDR3 DNA reads TGTGCCAGCAGTGAGCTAACAGGGGGCTTTCAGCCCCAGCATTTT. Residues: CASSELTGGFQPQHF.

This clone was seen just once. The chain recombines TRBV5-6 with TRBJ1-1; 9 bases agree with TRBD1. The CDR3 is made up of 14 amino acids. Germline-derived CDR1 and CDR2 are SGHDT and YYEEEE. V gave up 1 base and J gave up 5 bases; unmatched junction bases: 3. CDR3 sequence: CASSLNRGHTEAFF. The DNA of the CDR3 is TGTGCCAGCAGCTTGAACAGGGGGCATACTGAAGCTTTCTTT.

The J gene is TRBJ2-7, the V gene TRBV11-2; a weak D match, TRBD2 (5 bases). The germline CDR1 and CDR2 sequences are SGHAT and FQNNGV. Trimming cost V 1 base and J 8 bases, with 21 bases left between them. CDR3 length equals 16 residues. The CDR3 DNA reads as TGTGCCAGCAGCTTAGTCAGCGGCCCCTCAGGTGGGAAGCAGTACTTC. Amino acid sequence: CASSLVSGPSGGKQYF.

The chain employs TRBV5-1 and TRBJ2-5, with TRBD1 matching over 9 bases. The junction had 5 bases not matched to a gene; V was cut back by 7 bases and J by 4 bases. Germline V lookup: CDR1 SGHRS, CDR2 YFSETQ. This CDR3 contains 13 residues. CDR3 nucleotides: TGCGCCAGCCAAACAGGGGGCGGAGAGACCCAGTACTTC. This codes for CASQTGGGETQYF.

The V gene is TRBV7-3, the J gene TRBJ1-6, with TRBD1 as a possible D gene (6 bases). V was clipped by 5 bases and J by 6 bases, with 11 bases between them. The CDR3 totals 14 residues. Germline lookup yields CDR1 SGHTA and CDR2 FQGTGA. The CDR3 sequence is CASSVGQTNSPLHF. The DNA for the CDR3 is TGTGCCAGCAGCGTTGGACAGACTAATTCACCCCTCCACTTT.

This chain links TRBV4-1 with TRBJ1-1, with 7 positions matching TRBD1. CDR3 length: 16 residues. V trimming: 7 bases; J trimming: 0 bases; junction bases outside the gene matches: 11. From germline, CDR1 is MGHRA and CDR2 YSYEKL. This chain's CDR3 is CASKGSSGQLNTEAFF. In DNA, the CDR3 is TGCGCCAGCAAGGGCTCATCGGGACAGCTGAACACTGAAGCTTTCTTT.

This clone was detected only a few times. The chain is built from TRBV7-9 and TRBJ2-5, with TRBD2 matching over 9 bases. Germline V CDR1 and CDR2: SEHNR, FQNEAQ (reference sequence). After removal of 5 bases from V and 2 bases from J, the junction contained 12 bases not matched to a gene. The CDR3 sequence is 17 residues long. The CDR3 DNA follows: TGTGCCAGCAGCCCCTTTCTTAGCGGGAGATATCAAGAGACCCAGTACTTC. This codes for CASSPFLSGRYQETQYF. Full variable domain (outside the CDR3, taken from reference TRBV7-9 and TRBJ2-5): DTGVSQNPRHKITKRGQNVTFRCDPISEHNRLYWYRQTLGQGPEFLTYFQNEAQLEKSRLLSDRFSAERPKGSFSTLEIQRTEQGDSAMYLCASSPFLSGRYQETQYFGPGTRLLVL.

This clone was picked up one time. The J gene is TRBJ1-3, the V gene TRBV5-1; D is unresolved. V lost 4 bases to trimming and J lost 0 bases, with 14 bases between them. The CDR3 is made up of 16 amino acids. Germline V gives CDR1 SGHRS, CDR2 YFSETQ. CDR3 sequence (DNA): TGCGCCAGCAGCCAAGCACCCGGGAGCTCTGGAAACACCATATATTTT. Translated, it gives CASSQAPGSSGNTIYF. Drawing the rest from reference TRBV5-1 and TRBJ1-3, the complete variable domain is KAGVTQTPRYLIKTRGQQVTLSCSPISGHRSVSWYQQTPGQGLQFLFEYFSETQRNKGNFPGRFSGRQFSNSRSEMNVSTLELGDSALYLCASSQAPGSSGNTIYFGEGSWLTVV.

The J gene is TRBJ2-2, the V gene TRBV2; 7 nucleotides match TRBD2. Germline V lookup: CDR1 SNHLY, CDR2 FYNNEI. Trimming took 8 bases from V and 3 from J; bases not matched to a gene: 6. The CDR3 length is 14 residues. The CDR3 bases are TGTGCCAGCGGACGGGGGGTCCACACCGGGGAGCTGTTTTTT. It yields the protein CASGRGVHTGELFF.

V is TRBV5-1 and J is TRBJ1-1; D perhaps matches TRBD1 (5 bases). V lost 3 bases and J 1 base, leaving 10 bases between the germline ends. This CDR3 is 14 amino acids long. Germline values: CDR1 SGHRS, CDR2 YFSETQ. The CDR3 coding sequence is TGCGCCAGCAGCTATGACGGGGGGAACACTGAAGCTTTCTTT. Its protein is CASSYDGGNTEAFF.